The TCR beta chain described here comes from a study of blood T cells in healthy people across ages. Study-wide points: Observed TCR beta diversity per million T cells went down as age went up. This fall followed a roughly linear course with age.

With a J-beta primer mix and a sample-barcoded 5' primer, a second PCR ran about 7 to 12 cycles. The yield of each sample was at least 2.5 million CDR3-containing paired-end reads. Using its own MiXCR run on the 5' RACE reads, TCRdb lists one record per CDR3 protein. The table shows over a million distinct CDR3 sequences, with around 45% occurring only once. Comments on this clonotype: Antigen: not known.

This CDR3 has 15 amino acids. Unmatched junction bases numbered 10, after V lost 4 bases and J lost 5 bases. CDR1 SNHLY and CDR2 FYNNEI come from the germline V gene. The source is a woman in her sixties in good health. This chain uses TRBV2 with TRBJ2-5; 7 nucleotides agree with TRBD1. Sequenced material: blood. CDR3 protein: CASSAPTGVGETQYF. Here the CDR3 DNA reads TGTGCCAGCAGTGCGCCCACAGGGGTAGGGGAGACCCAGTACTTC.